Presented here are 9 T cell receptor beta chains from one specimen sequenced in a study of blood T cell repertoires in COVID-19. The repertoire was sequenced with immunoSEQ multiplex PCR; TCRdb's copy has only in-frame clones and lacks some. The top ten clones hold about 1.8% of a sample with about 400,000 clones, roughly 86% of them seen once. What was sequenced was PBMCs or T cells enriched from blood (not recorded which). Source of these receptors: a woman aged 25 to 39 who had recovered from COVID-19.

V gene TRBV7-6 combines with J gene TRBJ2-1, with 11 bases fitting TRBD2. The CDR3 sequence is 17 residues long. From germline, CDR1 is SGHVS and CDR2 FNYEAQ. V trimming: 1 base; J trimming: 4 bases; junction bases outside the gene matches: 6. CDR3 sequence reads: CASSLVEGTSGYNEQFF. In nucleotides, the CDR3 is TGTGCCAGCAGCTTAGTAGAGGGGACTAGCGGATACAATGAGCAGTTCTTC.

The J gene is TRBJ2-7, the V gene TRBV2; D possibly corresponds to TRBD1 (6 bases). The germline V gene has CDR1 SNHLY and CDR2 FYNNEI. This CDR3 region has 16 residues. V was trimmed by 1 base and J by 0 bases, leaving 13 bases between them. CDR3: CASSEEMVGASYEQYF. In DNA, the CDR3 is TGTGCCAGCAGTGAAGAAATGGTGGGGGCCTCCTACGAGCAGTACTTC. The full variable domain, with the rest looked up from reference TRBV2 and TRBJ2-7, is EPEVTQTPSHQVTQMGQEVILRCVPISNHLYFYWYRQILGQKVEFLVSFYNNEISEKSEIFDDQFSVERPDGSNFTLKIRSTKLEDSAMYFCASSEEMVGASYEQYFGPGTRLTVT.

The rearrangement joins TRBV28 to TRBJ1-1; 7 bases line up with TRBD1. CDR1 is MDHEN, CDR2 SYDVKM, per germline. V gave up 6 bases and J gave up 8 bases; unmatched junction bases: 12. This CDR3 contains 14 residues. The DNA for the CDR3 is TGTGCCAGCAGCCAGAACAGGGGCTATGAAGAAGCTTTCTTT. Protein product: CASSQNRGYEEAFF.

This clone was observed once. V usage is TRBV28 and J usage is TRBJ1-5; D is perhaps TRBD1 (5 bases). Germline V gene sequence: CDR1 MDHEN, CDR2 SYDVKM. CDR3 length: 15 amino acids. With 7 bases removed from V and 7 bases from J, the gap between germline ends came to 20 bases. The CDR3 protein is CASTHRGNGLQPQHF. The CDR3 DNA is TGTGCCAGCACCCATCGGGGGAATGGGTTGCAGCCCCAGCATTTT. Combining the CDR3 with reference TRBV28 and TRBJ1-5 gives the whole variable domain DVKVTQSSRYLVKRTGEKVFLECVQDMDHENMFWYRQDPGLGLRLIYFSYDVKMKEKGDIPEGYSVSREKKERFSLILESASTNQTSMYLCASTHRGNGLQPQHFGDGTRLSIL.

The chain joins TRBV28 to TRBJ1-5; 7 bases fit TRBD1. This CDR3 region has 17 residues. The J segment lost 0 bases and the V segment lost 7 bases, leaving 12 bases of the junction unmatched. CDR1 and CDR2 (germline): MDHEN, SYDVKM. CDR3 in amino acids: CASNTPGQAISNQPQHF. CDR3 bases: TGTGCCAGCAACACCCCAGGACAGGCTATTAGCAATCAGCCCCAGCATTTT.

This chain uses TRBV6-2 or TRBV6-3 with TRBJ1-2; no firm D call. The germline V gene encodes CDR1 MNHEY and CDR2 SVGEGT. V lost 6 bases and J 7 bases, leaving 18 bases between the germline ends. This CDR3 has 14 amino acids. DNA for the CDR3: TGTGCCAGCAGCCTATTGACTCGAGATGGTGGCTACACCTTC. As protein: CASSLLTRDGGYTF.

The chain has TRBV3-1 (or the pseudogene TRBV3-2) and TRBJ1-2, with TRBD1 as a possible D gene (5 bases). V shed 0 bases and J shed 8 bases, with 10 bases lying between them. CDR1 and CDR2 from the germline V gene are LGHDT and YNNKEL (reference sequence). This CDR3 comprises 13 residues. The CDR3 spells CASSQEVGVGYTF. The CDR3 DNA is TGTGCCAGCAGCCAAGAAGTAGGGGTCGGCTACACCTTC.

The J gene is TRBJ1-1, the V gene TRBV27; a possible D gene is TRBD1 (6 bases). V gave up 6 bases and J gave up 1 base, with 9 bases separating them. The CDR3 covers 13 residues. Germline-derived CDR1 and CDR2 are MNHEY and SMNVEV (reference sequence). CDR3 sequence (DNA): TGTGCCAGCAGGGGACACCAGAACACTGAAGCTTTCTTT. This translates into CASRGHQNTEAFF.

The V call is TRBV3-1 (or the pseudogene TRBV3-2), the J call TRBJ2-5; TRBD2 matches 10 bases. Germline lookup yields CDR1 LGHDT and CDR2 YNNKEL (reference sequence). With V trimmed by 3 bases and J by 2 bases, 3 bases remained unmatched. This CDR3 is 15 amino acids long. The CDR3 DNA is TGTGCCAGCAGCCATCCACTAGCGGGGCAAGAGACCCAGTACTTC. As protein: CASSHPLAGQETQYF.